These 23 T cell receptor beta chains were sequenced from one sample in a study of tissue T cells after allogeneic stem cell transplantation. The time point here: mouse harvest day 7 after allogeneic transplant. Mouse grafts combined 10^7 T-cell-depleted bone marrow cells with 10^6 splenic CD5+ T cells. Libraries were prepared by immunoSEQ multiplex PCR; TCRdb keeps only in-frame clonotypes and omits some of them. The repertoire holds approximately 7,000 clones, with roughly half as singletons. Sequenced material: gut tissue. These receptors were collected from a female BALB/c mouse given C57BL/6 T cells with graft-versus-host disease after an allogeneic hematopoietic cell transplant.

Comment on this clone: Mouse names are used for the genes. The CDR3 end lies 1 residue beyond the end of the read and is filled in from the germline J gene. The V call is TRBV3, the J call TRBJ1-6; the D is unclear. TRBJ1-6 is classed as an ORF, of uncertain function. The germline CDR1 and CDR2 sequences are SNHLY and FYNGKV (reference sequence). Trimming pared 2 bases from V and 7 bases from J, leaving 9 bases between. This CDR3 comprises 14 residues. This CDR3 reads CASSLRGGNSPLYF. The CDR3 bases that were read are TGTGCCAGCAGCTTACGGGGAGGGAATTCGCCCCTCTAC.

This clone was seen only a few times. Gene names are the mouse ones. The CDR3 end lies 1 residue beyond the end of the read and is filled in from the germline J gene. V is TRBV15 and J is TRBJ1-1; no reliable D call. This CDR3 region has 13 residues. Germline assignment: CDR1 SGHND and CDR2 FRSKSL. Trimming removed 3 bases at V and 0 bases at J, with 5 bases between. CDR3 sequence: CASSFGANTEVFF. The sequenced CDR3 bases are TGTGCCAGCAGTTTTGGGGCAAACACAGAAGTCTTC.

The sample holds a few counts of this clone. Here the gene names and germline are mouse. The sequence runs out 1 residue before the end of the CDR3; the remainder is reconstructed from the germline J gene. The sample carries other DNA sequences with the same CDR3. The chain carries TRBV26 and TRBJ2-2; D not certain. The CDR3 loop spans 13 amino acids. Germline V gene sequence: CDR1 KGHPV, CDR2 FQNQEV (reference sequence). Deletions cut 2 bases from V and 2 bases from J, with 3 bases between. Partial CDR3 DNA: TGTGCCAGCAGTCTGGGGAACACCGGGCAGCTCTAC. It codes for CASSLGNTGQLY. The CDR3 reads in full as CASSLGNTGQLYF. The variable domain in full, completed from reference TRBV26 and TRBJ2-2, reads NSKVIQTPRYLVKGQGQKAKMRCIPEKGHPVVFWYQQNKNNEFKFLINFQNQEVLQQIDMTEKRFSAECPSNSPCSLEIQSSEAGDSALYLCASSLGNTGQLYFGEGSKLTVL.

This clone was observed a handful of times. All gene names here are mouse names. The CDR3 goes on 1 residue after the read ends, and that part is filled in from the germline J gene. The rearrangement links TRBV23 to TRBJ2-7; TRBD1 reflects the table's D call only, with no check against the DNA. The CDR3 is 15 residues long. Per the germline V gene, CDR1 is KGHTA and CDR2 is FQNQQP. CDR3 region: CSSSQSTGLSYEQYF. The sequenced CDR3 bases are TGCTCCAGCAGTCAATCGACAGGTCTCTCCTATGAACAGTAC.

Points on this clone: Here the gene names and germline are mouse. CDR3 DNA, as far as it was read: TGTGCCAGCAGTCGGGGGGAGAAAAACACCTTGTAC. It encodes CASSRGEKNTLY. The whole CDR3 protein reads CASSRGEKNTLYF. J is TRBJ2-4 and V is TRBV26; perhaps TRBD2 as D (6 bases). The read falls 1 residue short of the CDR3 end, and the missing part is taken from the germline J gene. The CDR3 is 13 residues long. Germline lookup yields CDR1 KGHPV and CDR2 FQNQEV (reference sequence). Deletions cut 4 bases from V and 4 bases from J, with 9 bases between.

A note on this clone: Genes and germline come from the mouse. The sequence runs out 1 residue before the end of the CDR3; the remainder is reconstructed from the germline J gene. V is TRBV26 and J is TRBJ2-5; tentatively, D is TRBD1 (6 bases). Germline assignment: CDR1 KGHPV and CDR2 FQNQEV (reference sequence). The CDR3 is made up of 15 amino acids. V gave up 0 bases and J gave up 5 bases, with 12 bases separating them. The DNA read from the CDR3 is TGTGCCAGCAGTCTGTCGGGACAACCGGGAGACACCCAGTAC. Protein: CASSLSGQPGDTQY. The entire CDR3 is CASSLSGQPGDTQYF.

Of note for this clone: The germline and genes are mouse ones. The read gets to within 1 residue of the CDR3 end, and the germline J gene fills in the rest. The J gene is TRBJ2-7, the V gene TRBV13-2; unclear D gene. V was clipped by 2 bases and J by 0 bases, with 12 bases between them. The germline gives CDR1 NNHNN, CDR2 SYGAGS (reference sequence). The CDR3 totals 15 residues. The covered CDR3 bases are TGTGCCAGCGGTGAGTATGGGAGGAGCTCCTATGAACAGTAC. It translates to CASGEYGRSSYEQY. From start to end, the CDR3 is CASGEYGRSSYEQYF.

This clone was observed a few times. Gene names follow the mouse nomenclature. The read finishes 1 residue shy of the CDR3 end, and the germline J gene is used to complete it. This chain uses TRBV29 with TRBJ1-4; TRBD1 agrees at 7 bases. CDR3 size: 15 residues. Germline V gene data show CDR1 as MSHET and CDR2 as SYDVDS. J was trimmed by 3 bases and V by 2 bases; bases with no gene match: 3. The CDR3 sequence: CASSLTGTANERLFF. The CDR3 DNA, read in part, is TGTGCTAGCAGTTTAACCGGGACAGCCAACGAAAGATTATTT. The complete variable domain, with remaining parts taken from reference TRBV29 and TRBJ1-4, reads DMKVTQMPRYLIKRMGENVLLECGQDMSHETMYWYRQDPGLGLQLIYISYDVDSNSEGDIPKGYRVSRKKREHFSLILDSAKTNQTSVYFCASSLTGTANERLFFGHGTKLSVL.

Notes on this clone: At one end, the junction sequence differs from germline, possibly due to a read error. The gene names given are mouse names. The observed sequence ends 1 residue before the CDR3 terminus, with the missing tail filled in from the germline J gene. The chain employs TRBV12-2 and TRBJ2-1; D assignment may be TRBD1 or TRBD2 (5 bases each). CDR3 length equals 13 residues. In germline, CDR1 is SGHLS, CDR2 HYDKME. CDR3 amino acids: CASSLKGRAGQFF. The covered CDR3 bases are TGTGCCAGCTCTCTCAAGGGGCGTGCTGGGCAGTTC.

On this clone: Here the gene names and germline are mouse. The read finishes 1 residue shy of the CDR3 end, and the germline J gene is used to complete it. The chain carries TRBV26 and TRBJ1-5, with a possible D match to TRBD1 (5 bases). In germline, CDR1 is KGHPV, CDR2 FQNQEV (reference sequence). CDR3 length: 12 amino acids. Trimming removed 7 bases from V and 6 bases from J, with 10 bases in between. CDR3 bases read: TGTGCCAGCAAGAGACAGCTCCAGGCTCCGCTT. Translating it yields CASKRQLQAPL. The whole CDR3 is CASKRQLQAPLF.

A note on this clone: Gene names and germline refer to mouse. The CDR3 end is not reached by the read, which stops 1 residue before it; the germline J gene fills it in. The genes are TRBV14 and TRBJ2-3; 10 positions match TRBD1. The CDR3 is made up of 13 amino acids. V lost 3 bases to trimming and J lost 5 bases; unmatched junction nucleotides: 0. In germline, CDR1 is SGHDT, CDR2 FRDEAV. This CDR3 is CASSWDRGETLYF. The DNA read from the CDR3 is TGTGCCAGCAGTTGGGACAGGGGAGAAACGCTGTAT.

With respect to this clone: Germline and genes here are mouse. The read ends 1 residue early relative to the CDR3; the germline J gene fills the gap. V gene TRBV31 combines with J gene TRBJ2-1, with D possibly TRBD1 on 5 matching bases. Trimming cost V 1 base and J 1 base, with 5 bases left between them. There are 13 residues in the CDR3. CDR1 is GKSSPN and CDR2 is SITVG in the germline V gene. CDR3 DNA (partial): TGTGCCTGGAGTCGACAGAACTATGCTGAGCAGTTC. Its translation is CAWSRQNYAEQF. The entire CDR3 protein reads CAWSRQNYAEQFF. The full variable domain, with the rest looked up from reference TRBV31 and TRBJ2-1, is AQTIHQWPVAEIKAVGSPLSLGCTIKGKSSPNLYWYWQATGGTLQQLFYSITVGQVESVVQLNLSASRPKDDQFILSTEKLLLSHSGFYLCAWSRQNYAEQFFGPGTRLTVL.

As to this clone: Genes here carry mouse names. Coverage ceases 1 residue before the CDR3 finishes, and the germline J gene fills in the end. V usage is TRBV3 and J usage is TRBJ2-1, with 8 bases fitting TRBD2. The V segment lost 4 bases and the J segment 7 bases; nucleotides outside the gene matches: 6. The CDR3 is 14 residues long. Germline V gene lookup returns CDR1 SNHLY and CDR2 FYNGKV (reference sequence). Incomplete CDR3 DNA: TGTGCCAGCAGCTCTACTGGGGGTGCGGCTGAGCAGTTC. Amino acid sequence: CASSSTGGAAEQF. The whole CDR3 protein reads CASSSTGGAAEQFF.

Notes on this clone: Genes and germline are mouse. The CDR3 end lies 1 residue beyond the end of the read and is filled in from the germline J gene. The gene calls are TRBV13-2 and TRBJ2-7, with TRBD2 identical over 14 bases. V shed 5 bases, J shed 5 bases, and the junction held 3 bases outside the gene matches. Germline V gives CDR1 NNHNN, CDR2 SYGAGS (reference sequence). This CDR3 comprises 14 residues. The sequenced part of the CDR3 DNA is TGTGCCAGCGGGCGGGACTGGGGGGGCAATGAACAGTAC. This sequence encodes CASGRDWGGNEQY. The whole CDR3 sequence is CASGRDWGGNEQYF.

Details on this clone: The germline and genes are mouse ones. The read ends 1 residue before the CDR3 terminus; that terminus is restored from the germline J gene. This rearrangement joins TRBV3 to TRBJ1-2; D remains ambiguous. CDR1 SNHLY and CDR2 FYNGKV come from the germline V gene (reference sequence). CDR3 size: 13 residues. Trimming took off 1 base at V and 2 bases at J, with 5 bases between the two ends. The CDR3 DNA, read in part, is TGTGCCAGCAGCTTAGATGGGAACTCCGACTACACC. Translation: CASSLDGNSDYT. The CDR3 as a whole reads CASSLDGNSDYTF.

Concerning this clone itself: The genes are named according to mouse. From the germline J gene comes the end of the CDR3, since the read stops 1 residue before it. The rearrangement uses TRBV26 and TRBJ2-1, with D possibly TRBD2 on 5 matching bases. V was trimmed by 3 bases and J by 3 bases, leaving 6 bases between them. This CDR3 has 13 residues. CDR1 is KGHPV, CDR2 FQNQEV, per germline (reference sequence). CDR3 DNA, as far as it was read: TGTGCCAGCAGTCTCCTGGGCTATGCTGAGCAGTTC. It translates to CASSLLGYAEQF. Given in full, the CDR3 is CASSLLGYAEQFF.

As regards this clone: Mouse germline and gene names are used. The read ends 1 residue early relative to the CDR3; the germline J gene fills the gap. This rearrangement joins TRBV4 to TRBJ2-3; 10 bases align to TRBD1. Germline V gene data show CDR1 as LGHDT and CDR2 as YNNKQL (reference sequence). The CDR3 extends over 12 amino acids. J was trimmed by 8 bases and V by 5 bases; bases with no gene match: 1. The CDR3: CASSRDRGTLYF. Partial CDR3 DNA: TGTGCCAGCAGCAGGGACAGGGGAACGCTGTAT.

This clone was counted a few times. These gene names are mouse names. From the germline J gene comes the end of the CDR3, since the read stops 1 residue before it. The V call is TRBV20, the J call TRBJ2-3; 7 bases are a match to TRBD1. V lost 6 bases, J lost 4 bases, and 4 bases stayed unmatched. Germline lookup yields CDR1 GFQATS and CDR2 STVNSAI. The CDR3 spans 12 residues. CDR3 protein: CGASTGPETLYF. The CDR3 bases that were read are TGTGGTGCCTCGACAGGGCCAGAAACGCTGTAT. The variable domain in full, with the rest retrieved from reference TRBV20 and TRBJ2-3, is GALVYQYPRRTICKSGTSMRMECQAVGFQATSVAWYRQSPQKTFELIALSTVNSAIKYEQNFTQEKFPISHPNLSFSSMTVLNAYLEDRGLYLCGASTGPETLYFGSGTRLTVL.

About this clone itself: Gene names denote mouse genes. The CDR3 end falls 1 residue outside the read, so it is completed with the germline J gene. The chain employs TRBV26 and TRBJ2-4; 7 bases align to TRBD1. The J segment lost 0 bases and the V segment lost 7 bases, leaving 1 base of the junction unmatched. Germline V CDR1 and CDR2: KGHPV, FQNQEV (reference sequence). This CDR3 comprises 13 residues. The CDR3 bases that were read are TGTGCCAGCAAACAGGGGAGTCAAAACACCTTGTAC. Residues: CASKQGSQNTLY. The full-length CDR3 reads as CASKQGSQNTLYF.

This clone is labeled as medium-sized (0.01 to 0.1%). Each gene name is a mouse one. The CDR3 bases that were read are TGTGCAAGCAGCTTAGCCCTGGGGCCTAACTATGCTGAGCAGTTC. This encodes CASSLALGPNYAEQF. The entire CDR3 sequence reads CASSLALGPNYAEQFF. This chain links TRBV16 with TRBJ2-1; tentative D call: TRBD2 (6 bases). The read ends 1 residue early relative to the CDR3; the germline J gene fills the gap. V was clipped by 1 base and J by 0 bases, with 10 bases between them. Germline CDR1 is SGHSA and CDR2 is FRNQAP. The CDR3 consists of 16 residues.

Remarks on this clone: Gene names denote mouse genes. The CDR3 DNA, read in part, is TGTGCCAGCTCTCTCGAATACTGGGCGAGCTCCTATGAACAGTAC. Amino acids: CASSLEYWASSYEQY. The CDR3 as a whole reads CASSLEYWASSYEQYF. The chain carries TRBV12-1 and TRBJ2-7; the D gene is possibly TRBD2 (6 bases). The sequenced fragment ends 1 residue before the CDR3 boundary, so the rest is inferred from the germline J gene. This CDR3 is built from 16 residues. V was cut by 0 bases and J by 0 bases, with 14 bases left in between. CDR1 is SGHSN and CDR2 is HYEKVE in the germline V gene.

Details on this clone: Mouse names are used for the genes. The read halts 1 residue ahead of the CDR3 end, with the missing end drawn from the germline J gene. The chain recombines TRBV12-2 with TRBJ2-5; D gene unclear. Per the germline V gene, CDR1 is SGHLS and CDR2 is HYDKME. V gave up 0 bases and J gave up 0 bases, with 6 bases separating them. The length of the CDR3 is 14 residues. CDR3 residues: CASSLTINQDTQYF. CDR3 DNA (partial): TGTGCCAGCTCTCTCACAATTAACCAAGACACCCAGTAC.

Points on this clone: Gene names and germline refer to mouse. Read sequence stops 1 residue before the CDR3 end, and the germline J gene provides the missing end. This rearrangement joins TRBV1 to TRBJ2-3, with TRBD2 identical over 7 bases. The V segment lost 3 bases and the J segment 3 bases; nucleotides outside the gene matches: 6. CDR3 size: 15 residues. Per germline, CDR1 NSQYPW and CDR2 LRSPGD (reference sequence). Partial CDR3 DNA: TGCACCTGCAGTGCCCAGCGGGGGGGAGCAGAAACGCTGTAT. Translating it yields CTCSAQRGGAETLY. The full CDR3 reads CTCSAQRGGAETLYF.